This T cell receptor beta chain comes out of a study of blood T cell repertoires in COVID-19. Here immunoSEQ multiplex PCR was the method, and the copy in TCRdb shows in-frame clones only, minus some. The table has more than 65,000 clones, more than 75% seen once; the top ten hold around 7.2%. V trimming: 2 bases; J trimming: 7 bases; junction bases outside the gene matches: 4. CDR1 is KGHSH, CDR2 LQKENI, per germline. The CDR3 spans 14 residues. The receptor comes from a human donor in a cohort sampled during active COVID-19. The source material was peripheral blood. The chain recombines TRBV18 with TRBJ1-5; 8 nucleotides align to TRBD1. The DNA for the CDR3 is TGTGCCAGCTCACCAGCAGGGGGCAGGCAGCCCCAGCATTTT. It yields the protein CASSPAGGRQPQHF.